The 8 T cell receptor beta chains presented below share a single source sample, sequenced in a study of blood T cell repertoires in COVID-19. TCRdb keeps only in-frame clones here, not all; method: immunoSEQ multiplex PCR. This table has around 200,000 clones, about 86% appearing once. The sample taken for sequencing was peripheral blood. These receptors were taken from a man aged 45-60 years with active or convalescent COVID-19.

The chain couples TRBV21-1 to TRBJ2-3; the table's D gene call, TRBD1, was not cross checked with the DNA. TRBV21-1 is marked as a pseudogene. CDR3 length equals 17 residues. Here the CDR3 reads CASSKALLDSSTDTQYF. The CDR3 nucleotides are TGTGCCAGCAGCAAAGCGCTTTTGGACAGTTCCACAGATACGCAGTATTTT.

The J gene is TRBJ2-6, the V gene TRBV2, with a weak D call TRBD2 (5 bases). Between the trimmed V and J ends, which lost 4 bases and 4 bases, there was a span of 20 bases. Germline V gene data show CDR1 as SNHLY and CDR2 as FYNNEI. The CDR3 has 18 amino acids. The DNA for the CDR3 is TGTGCCAGCAGTGCACGGGAAAGAAGTGTGTGGGGGGCCAACGTCCTGACTTTC. Translated, it gives CASSARERSVWGANVLTF.

The table lists this clone with a few counts. The chain uses TRBV24-1 and TRBJ2-1; D is perhaps TRBD1 (5 bases). Germline V CDR1 and CDR2: KGHDR, SFDVKD. The ends were cut back, 7 bases at V and 6 bases at J, with 12 bases in the middle. The CDR3 spans 13 residues. Written as DNA, the CDR3 is TGTGCCACCAGGCCCTCAAGGGGCAATGAGCAGTTCTTC. This encodes CATRPSRGNEQFF.

The rearrangement joins TRBV7-2 to TRBJ2-1; D not certain. Germline V CDR1 and CDR2: SGHTA, FQGNSA. The CDR3 consists of 13 residues. Between the trimmed V and J ends, which lost 3 bases and 4 bases, there was a span of 7 bases. CDR3 DNA sequence: TGTGCCAGCAGCTTGACATATTACAATGAGCAGTTCTTC. It is translated as CASSLTYYNEQFF.

The V call is TRBV12-3 or TRBV12-4, the J call TRBJ2-7, with D possibly TRBD1 on 5 matching bases. V gave up 3 bases and J gave up 6 bases, with 12 bases separating them. The CDR3 has 13 residues. This CDR3 is CASSFPTVLEQYF. The CDR3 DNA follows: TGTGCCAGCAGTTTCCCGACAGTTCTCGAGCAGTACTTC.

The genes are TRBV10-2 and TRBJ2-7; TRBD2 might be the D (5 bases). The CDR3 is 11 amino acids. V lost 6 bases and J 5 bases, leaving 8 bases between the germline ends. The V gene's germline CDR1 is WSHSY and CDR2 SAAADI. CDR3 sequence: CASSLRDEQYF. The CDR3 bases are TGCGCCAGCAGCCTGCGGGACGAGCAGTACTTC.

A single count supports this clone. The chain has TRBV30 and TRBJ1-2; D remains unclear. With 3 bases removed from V and 11 bases from J, the gap between germline ends came to 13 bases. This CDR3 region has 11 residues. In germline, CDR1 is GTSNPN, CDR2 SVGIG (reference sequence). As DNA, the CDR3 is TGTGCCTGGAGAGTGGGCAGCTCTTACACCTTC. As protein: CAWRVGSSYTF.

The chain combines TRBV30 with TRBJ2-2; 7 positions match TRBD1. Unmatched junction bases numbered 11, after V lost 4 bases and J lost 3 bases. The germline V gene has CDR1 GTSNPN and CDR2 SVGIG (reference sequence). CDR3 length: 16 residues. The CDR3 protein is CAWTPLQGMDTGELFF. The CDR3 DNA reads as TGTGCCTGGACCCCTTTACAGGGGATGGACACCGGGGAGCTGTTTTTT.